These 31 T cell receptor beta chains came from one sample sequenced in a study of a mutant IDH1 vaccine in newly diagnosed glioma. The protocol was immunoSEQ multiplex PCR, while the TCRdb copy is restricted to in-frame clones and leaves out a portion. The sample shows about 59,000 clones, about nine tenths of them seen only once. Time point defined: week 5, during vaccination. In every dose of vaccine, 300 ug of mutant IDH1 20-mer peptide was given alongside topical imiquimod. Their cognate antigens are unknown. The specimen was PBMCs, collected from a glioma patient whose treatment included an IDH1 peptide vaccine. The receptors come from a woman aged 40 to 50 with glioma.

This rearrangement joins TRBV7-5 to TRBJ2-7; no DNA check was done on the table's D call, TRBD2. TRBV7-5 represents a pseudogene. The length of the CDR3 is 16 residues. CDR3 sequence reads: CARSPVGEGPFYEQYF. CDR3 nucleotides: TGTGCCAGAAGCCCGGTGGGGGAGGGCCCCTTCTACGAGCAGTACTTC.

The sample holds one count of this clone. The CDR3 sequence: CASSKQGEKLFF. CDR3 coding DNA: TGTGCCAGCAGTAAACAGGGCGAAAAACTGTTTTTT. The chain links TRBV27 to TRBJ1-4, with a possible D match to TRBD1 (6 bases). Per germline, CDR1 MNHEY and CDR2 SMNVEV (reference sequence). V lost 5 bases, J lost 8 bases, and 9 bases lay in between. The CDR3 length is 12 residues.

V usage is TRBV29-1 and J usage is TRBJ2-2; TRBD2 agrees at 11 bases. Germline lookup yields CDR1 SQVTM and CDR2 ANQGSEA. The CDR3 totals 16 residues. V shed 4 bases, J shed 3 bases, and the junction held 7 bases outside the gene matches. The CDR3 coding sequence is TGCAGCGTTGGTAGTATTAGCGGGAGGGACACCGGGGAGCTGTTTTTT. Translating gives CSVGSISGRDTGELFF.

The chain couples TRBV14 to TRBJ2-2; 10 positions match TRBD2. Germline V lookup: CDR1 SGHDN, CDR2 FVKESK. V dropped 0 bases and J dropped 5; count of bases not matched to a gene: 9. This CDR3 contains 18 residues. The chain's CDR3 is CASSQDYQREGRTGELFF. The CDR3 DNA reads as TGTGCCAGCAGCCAAGATTACCAGCGGGAGGGCCGGACCGGGGAGCTGTTTTTT. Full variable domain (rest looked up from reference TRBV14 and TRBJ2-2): EAGVTQFPSHSVIEKGQTVTLRCDPISGHDNLYWYRRVMGKEIKFLLHFVKESKQDESGMPNNRFLAERTGGTYSTLKVQPAELEDSGVYFCASSQDYQREGRTGELFFGEGSRLTVL.

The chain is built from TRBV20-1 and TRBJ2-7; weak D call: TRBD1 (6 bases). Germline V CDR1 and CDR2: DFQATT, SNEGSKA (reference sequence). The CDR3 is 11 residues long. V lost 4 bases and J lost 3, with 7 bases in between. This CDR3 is CSATQGYEQYF. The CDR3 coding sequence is TGCAGTGCTACACAGGGCTACGAGCAGTACTTC.

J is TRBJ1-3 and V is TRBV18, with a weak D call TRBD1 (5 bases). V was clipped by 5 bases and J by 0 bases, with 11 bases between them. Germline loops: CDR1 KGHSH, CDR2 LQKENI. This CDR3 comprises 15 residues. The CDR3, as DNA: TGTGCCAGCTCAGAGGGGACGGGCTCTGGAAACACCATATATTTT. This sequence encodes CASSEGTGSGNTIYF. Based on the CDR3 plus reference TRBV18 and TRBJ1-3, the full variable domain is NAGVMQNPRHLVRRRGQEARLRCSPMKGHSHVYWYRQLPEEGLKFMVYLQKENIIDESGMPKERFSAEFPKEGPSILRIQQVVRGDSAAYFCASSEGTGSGNTIYFGEGSWLTVV.

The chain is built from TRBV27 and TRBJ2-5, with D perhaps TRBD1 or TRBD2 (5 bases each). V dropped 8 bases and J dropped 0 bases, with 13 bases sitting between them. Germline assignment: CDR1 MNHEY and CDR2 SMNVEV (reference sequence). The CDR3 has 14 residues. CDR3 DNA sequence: TGTGCCAGCTGGGACGGCCTGTACCAAGAGACCCAGTACTTC. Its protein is CASWDGLYQETQYF.

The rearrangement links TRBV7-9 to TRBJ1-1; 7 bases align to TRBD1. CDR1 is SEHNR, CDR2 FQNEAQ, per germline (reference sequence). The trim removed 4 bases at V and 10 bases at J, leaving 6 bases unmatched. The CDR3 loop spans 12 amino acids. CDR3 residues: CASSSTGVGAFF. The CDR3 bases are TGTGCCAGCAGCTCCACAGGGGTCGGAGCTTTCTTT.

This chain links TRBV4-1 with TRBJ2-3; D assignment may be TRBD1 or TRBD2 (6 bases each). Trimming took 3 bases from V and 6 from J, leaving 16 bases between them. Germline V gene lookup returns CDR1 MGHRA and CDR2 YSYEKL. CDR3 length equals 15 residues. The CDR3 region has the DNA TGCGCCAGCAGCCAGAGGGGGGTAGCGACCGATACGCAGTATTTT. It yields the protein CASSQRGVATDTQYF.

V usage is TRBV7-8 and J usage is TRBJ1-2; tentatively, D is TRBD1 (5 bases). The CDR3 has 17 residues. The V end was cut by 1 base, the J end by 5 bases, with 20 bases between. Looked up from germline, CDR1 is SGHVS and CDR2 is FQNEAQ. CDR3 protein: CASSLGSGRGFGYGYTF. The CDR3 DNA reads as TGTGCCAGCAGCTTAGGCTCGGGTAGGGGATTTGGTTATGGCTACACCTTC.

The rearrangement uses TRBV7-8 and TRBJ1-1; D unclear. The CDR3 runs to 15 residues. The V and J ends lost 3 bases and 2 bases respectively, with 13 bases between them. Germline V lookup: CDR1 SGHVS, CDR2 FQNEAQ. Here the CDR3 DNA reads TGTGCCAGCAGCTTGGAGGGAGGGCTCAACACTGAAGCTTTCTTT. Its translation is CASSLEGGLNTEAFF.

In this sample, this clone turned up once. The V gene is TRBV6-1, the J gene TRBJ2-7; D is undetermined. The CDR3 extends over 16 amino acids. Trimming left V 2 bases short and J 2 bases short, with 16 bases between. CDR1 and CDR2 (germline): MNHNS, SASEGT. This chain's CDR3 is CASSEPGSRKPYEQYF. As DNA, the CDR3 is TGTGCCAGCAGTGAACCCGGATCACGAAAACCCTACGAGCAGTACTTC.

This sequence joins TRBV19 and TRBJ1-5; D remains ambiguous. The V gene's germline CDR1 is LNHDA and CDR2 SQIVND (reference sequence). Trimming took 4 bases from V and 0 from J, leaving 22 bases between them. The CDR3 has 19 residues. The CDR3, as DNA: TGTGCCAGTAGTAACCTCATCGACGGCTCCCCATATAGCAATCAGCCCCAGCATTTT. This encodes CASSNLIDGSPYSNQPQHF.

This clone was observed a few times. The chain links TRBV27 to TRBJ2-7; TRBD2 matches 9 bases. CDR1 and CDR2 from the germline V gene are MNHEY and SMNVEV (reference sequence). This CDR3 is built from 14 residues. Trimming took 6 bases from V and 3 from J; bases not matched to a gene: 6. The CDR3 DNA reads TGTGCCAGCAGGAAGACTAGCGGATACTACGAGCAGTACTTC. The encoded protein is CASRKTSGYYEQYF.

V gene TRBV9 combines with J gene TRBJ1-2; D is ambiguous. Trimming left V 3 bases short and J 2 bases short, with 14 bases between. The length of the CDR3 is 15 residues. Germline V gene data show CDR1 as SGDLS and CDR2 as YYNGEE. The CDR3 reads CASSARTDSNYGYTF. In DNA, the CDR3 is TGTGCCAGCAGCGCAAGGACGGATTCAAACTATGGCTACACCTTC.

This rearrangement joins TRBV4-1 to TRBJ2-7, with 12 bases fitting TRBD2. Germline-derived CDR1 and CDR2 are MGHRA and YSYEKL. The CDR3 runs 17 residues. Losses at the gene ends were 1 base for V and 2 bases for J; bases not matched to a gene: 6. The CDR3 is CASSQGGGLAGTYEQYF. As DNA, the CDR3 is TGCGCCAGCAGCCAAGGGGGGGGACTAGCGGGCACCTACGAGCAGTACTTC.

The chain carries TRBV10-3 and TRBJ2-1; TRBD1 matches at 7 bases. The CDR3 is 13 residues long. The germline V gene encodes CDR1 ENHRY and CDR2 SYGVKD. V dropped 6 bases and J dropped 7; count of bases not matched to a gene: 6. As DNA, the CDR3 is TGTGCCATCAGAAGGGGGCGCCGGAATGAGCAGTTCTTC. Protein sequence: CAIRRGRRNEQFF.

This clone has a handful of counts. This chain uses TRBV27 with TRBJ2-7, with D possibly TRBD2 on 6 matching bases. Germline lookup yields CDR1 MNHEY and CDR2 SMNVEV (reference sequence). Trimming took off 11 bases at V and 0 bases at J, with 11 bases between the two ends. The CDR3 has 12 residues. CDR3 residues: CACPGSSYEQYF. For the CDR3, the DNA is TGTGCCTGCCCCGGGAGCTCCTACGAGCAGTACTTC.

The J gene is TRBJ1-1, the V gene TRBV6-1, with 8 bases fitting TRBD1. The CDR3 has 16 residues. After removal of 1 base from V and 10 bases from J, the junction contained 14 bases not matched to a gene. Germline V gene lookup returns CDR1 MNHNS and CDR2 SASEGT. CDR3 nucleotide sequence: TGTGCCAGCAGTGAAGGGTCGGGCAGGGGGCCTGTAGGAGCTTTCTTT. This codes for CASSEGSGRGPVGAFF.

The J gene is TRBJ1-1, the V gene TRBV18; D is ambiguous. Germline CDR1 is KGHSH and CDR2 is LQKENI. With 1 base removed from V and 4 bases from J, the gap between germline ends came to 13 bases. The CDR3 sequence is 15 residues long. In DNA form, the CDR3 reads TGTGCCAGCTCACCACAGAGGGAAGGAGCCACTGAAGCTTTCTTT. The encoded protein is CASSPQREGATEAFF. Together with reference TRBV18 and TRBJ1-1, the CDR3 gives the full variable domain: NAGVMQNPRHLVRRRGQEARLRCSPMKGHSHVYWYRQLPEEGLKFMVYLQKENIIDESGMPKERFSAEFPKEGPSILRIQQVVRGDSAAYFCASSPQREGATEAFFGQGTRLTVV.

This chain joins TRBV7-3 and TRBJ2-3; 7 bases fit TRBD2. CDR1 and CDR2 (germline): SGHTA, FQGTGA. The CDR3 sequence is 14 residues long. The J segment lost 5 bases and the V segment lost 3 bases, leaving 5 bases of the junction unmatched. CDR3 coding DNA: TGTGCCAGCAGCTTGGGCGCGGGAGTAGATACGCAGTATTTT. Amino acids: CASSLGAGVDTQYF.

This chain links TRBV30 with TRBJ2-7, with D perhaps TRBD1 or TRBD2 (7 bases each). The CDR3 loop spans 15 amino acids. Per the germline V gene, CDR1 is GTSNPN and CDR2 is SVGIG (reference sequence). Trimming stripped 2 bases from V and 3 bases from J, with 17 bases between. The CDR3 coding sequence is TGTGCCTGGAGTCTATCCCCAGGGGGGGACTACGAGCAGTACTTC. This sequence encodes CAWSLSPGGDYEQYF.

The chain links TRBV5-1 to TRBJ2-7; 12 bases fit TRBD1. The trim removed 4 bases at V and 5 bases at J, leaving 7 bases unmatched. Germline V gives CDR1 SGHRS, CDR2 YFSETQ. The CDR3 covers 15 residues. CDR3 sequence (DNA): TGCGCCAGCAGCCTCCCGGGACAGGGGGCAGACGAGCAGTACTTC. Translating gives CASSLPGQGADEQYF.

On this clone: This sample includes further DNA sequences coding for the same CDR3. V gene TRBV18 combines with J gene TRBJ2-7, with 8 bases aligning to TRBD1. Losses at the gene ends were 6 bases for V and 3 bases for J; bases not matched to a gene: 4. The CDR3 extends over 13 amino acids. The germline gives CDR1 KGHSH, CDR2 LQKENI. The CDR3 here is CASSSGQGYEQYF. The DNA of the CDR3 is TGTGCCAGCTCGTCTGGACAGGGCTACGAGCAGTACTTC.

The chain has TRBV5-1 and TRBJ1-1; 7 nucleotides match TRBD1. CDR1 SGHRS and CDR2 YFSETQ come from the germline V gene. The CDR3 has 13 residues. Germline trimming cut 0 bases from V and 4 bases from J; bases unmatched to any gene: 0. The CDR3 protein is CASSLGTGTEAFF. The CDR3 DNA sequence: TGCGCCAGCAGCTTGGGGACAGGCACTGAAGCTTTCTTT.

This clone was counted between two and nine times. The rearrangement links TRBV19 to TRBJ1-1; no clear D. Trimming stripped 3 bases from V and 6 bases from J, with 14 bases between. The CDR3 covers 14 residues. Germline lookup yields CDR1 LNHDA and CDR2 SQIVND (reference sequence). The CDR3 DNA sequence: TGTGCCAGTAGTATGGACCCACTACTACCTGAAGCTTTCTTT. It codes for CASSMDPLLPEAFF.

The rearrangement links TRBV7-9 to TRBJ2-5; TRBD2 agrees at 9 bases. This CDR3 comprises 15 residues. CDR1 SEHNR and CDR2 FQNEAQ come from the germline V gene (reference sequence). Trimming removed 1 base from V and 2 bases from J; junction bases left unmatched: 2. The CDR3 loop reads CASSLVAGAQETQYF. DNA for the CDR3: TGTGCCAGCAGCTTAGTAGCGGGGGCACAAGAGACCCAGTACTTC.

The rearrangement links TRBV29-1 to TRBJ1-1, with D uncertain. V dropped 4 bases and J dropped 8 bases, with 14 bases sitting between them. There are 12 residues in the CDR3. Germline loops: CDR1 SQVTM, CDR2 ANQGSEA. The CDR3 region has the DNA TGCAGCGTTGGGACGAGCACCCGGGAAGCTTTCTTT. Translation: CSVGTSTREAFF.

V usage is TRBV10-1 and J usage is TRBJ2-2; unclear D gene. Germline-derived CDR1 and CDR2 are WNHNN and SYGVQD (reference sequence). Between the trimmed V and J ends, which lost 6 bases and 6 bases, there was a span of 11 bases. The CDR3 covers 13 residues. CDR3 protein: CASSELFSGELFF. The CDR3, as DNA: TGCGCCAGCAGCGAGCTCTTCTCCGGGGAGCTGTTTTTT.

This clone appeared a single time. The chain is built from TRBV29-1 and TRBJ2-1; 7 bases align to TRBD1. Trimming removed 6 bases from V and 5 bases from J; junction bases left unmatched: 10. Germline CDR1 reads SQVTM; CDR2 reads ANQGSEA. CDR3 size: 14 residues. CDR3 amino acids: CSVPGQSGNNEQFF. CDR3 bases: TGCAGCGTCCCGGGACAGTCGGGGAACAATGAGCAGTTCTTC.

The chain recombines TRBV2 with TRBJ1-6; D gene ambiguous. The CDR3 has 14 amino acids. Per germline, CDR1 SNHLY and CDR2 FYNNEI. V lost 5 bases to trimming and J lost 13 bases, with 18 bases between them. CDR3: CASSFRRTGSPLHF. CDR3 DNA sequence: TGTGCCAGCAGTTTCAGAAGAACGGGCTCGCCCCTCCACTTT.